The clone carrying this TCR beta chain showed up just once. The antigen is undetermined. This sample is part of a study of blood T cells in healthy people across ages. Primed by a sample-barcoded 5' primer and a J-beta primer mix, a second PCR proceeded for roughly 7 to 11 cycles. TCRdb re-called the 5' RACE reads through MiXCR, storing one row per CDR3 protein. The table lists approximately 600,000 distinct CDR3 sequences, roughly 58% of them singletons, with roughly 34% in the top ten. Study conclusions and caveats: With age, beta diversity per million T cells declined roughly linearly, significantly by approximately 41.

The sequenced material came from blood. This clonotype was obtained from a man aged 55 to 70 in good health.

This chain's CDR3 is CASSSKYF. The CDR3 DNA follows: TGTGCCAGCAGCTCCAAGTACTTC. V is TRBV5-6 and J is TRBJ2-4; D remains ambiguous. The CDR3 is 8 residues long. The ends were cut back, 3 bases at V and 14 bases at J, with 3 bases in the middle. Germline lookup yields CDR1 SGHDT and CDR2 YYEEEE.